This T cell receptor beta chain was sequenced for a study of tumor-infiltrating lymphocytes in primary liver carcinoma. Study-wide context: Stage T1-T3 N0M0 tumors spanned about 4.2 to 11 cm. The number of productive TCRbeta reads per sample ranged from roughly 3.65 to 8 million and was similar across tissue types.

CDR3 length equals 17 residues. Trimming shortened V by 0 bases and J by 5 bases, and 18 bases separated the two germline ends. CDR1 is ENHRY and CDR2 is SYGVKD in the germline V gene. From roughly 500 ng total RNA, TCR beta cDNA was generated with a primer in the constant region. Employing slightly modified ARM-PCR, three nested multiplex PCR rounds were run, and these gave rise to the TCR beta libraries. Both of the initial two PCR rounds ran for about 11 cycles and employed TRBV1-TRBV30 forward primers alongside a C-beta reverse primer. TCRdb used MiXCR to reprocess the multiplex PCR reads, holding one entry per CDR3 protein. The sample records fewer than 80,000 distinct CDR3 sequences, 69% being singletons. Without any cell sorting, about 20-32 mg of bulk tissue yielded co-extracted RNA and DNA. Surgical resection was used to treat these primary liver carcinoma patients.

This receptor was taken from a man between 40 and 49 years old with primary liver carcinoma and hepatitis B virus infection. The V gene is TRBV10-3, the J gene TRBJ2-3; weak D call: TRBD1 (6 bases). The sequenced sample consisted of tumor-adjacent normal liver tissue. The CDR3 bases are TGTGCCATCAGTGAGTCAGGGGGAATAGTTACAGAAGATACGCAGTATTTT. Its protein is CAISESGGIVTEDTQYF.